These 20 T cell receptor beta chains originate from one sample sequenced in a study of blood T cell repertoires in COVID-19. Sequencing used immunoSEQ multiplex PCR; TCRdb keeps in-frame clones, though not all of them. The table records roughly 97,000 clones, approximately 80% of them present only once. The sequenced sample consisted of peripheral blood. These receptors came from a woman of 80 years or more with active or convalescent COVID-19.

The chain couples TRBV27 to TRBJ2-6; 7 bases are a match to TRBD1. The CDR3 has 15 residues. Germline V CDR1 and CDR2: MNHEY, SMNVEV (reference sequence). With 6 bases clipped from V and 3 bases from J, the junction kept 5 bases outside the gene matches. CDR3 residues: CASSPGTVGANVLTF. DNA for the CDR3: TGTGCCAGCAGCCCGGGGACAGTTGGGGCCAACGTCCTGACTTTC.

The chain is built from TRBV7-2 and TRBJ1-1; perhaps TRBD1 as D (5 bases). Per germline, CDR1 SGHTA and CDR2 FQGNSA. The CDR3 totals 12 residues. Trimming removed 5 bases at V and 7 bases at J, with 11 bases between. The DNA for the CDR3 is TGTGCCAGCAGCCCCGTCGGGGGTGAAGCTTTCTTT. This codes for CASSPVGGEAFF.

The chain employs TRBV28 and TRBJ1-5; no firm D call. The germline gives CDR1 MDHEN, CDR2 SYDVKM. V shed 3 bases and J shed 1 base, with 10 bases lying between them. CDR3 length equals 15 residues. CDR3 loop: CASSLPRPSNQPQHF. CDR3 DNA sequence: TGTGCCAGCAGTTTGCCCAGGCCCAGCAATCAGCCCCAGCATTTT.

The CDR3 nucleotides read TGTGCCAGCAGCAGCCGGACAGGTGCGAACACCGGGGAGCTGTTTTTT. The encoded protein is CASSSRTGANTGELFF. V is TRBV9 and J is TRBJ2-2, with 7 bases fitting TRBD1. J was trimmed by 0 bases and V by 4 bases; bases with no gene match: 6. Germline-derived CDR1 and CDR2 are SGDLS and YYNGEE. The CDR3 loop spans 16 amino acids. Drawing the rest from reference TRBV9 and TRBJ2-2, the complete variable domain is DSGVTQTPKHLITATGQRVTLRCSPRSGDLSVYWYQQSLDQGLQFLIQYYNGEERAKGNILERFSAQQFPDLHSELNLSSLELGDSALYFCASSSRTGANTGELFFGEGSRLTVL.

The J gene is TRBJ2-3, the V gene TRBV19; 7 nucleotides match TRBD2. J lost 4 bases, V lost 6 bases, and 13 bases had no gene match. The CDR3 extends over 16 amino acids. Germline CDR1 and CDR2: LNHDA and SQIVND (reference sequence). The CDR3 sequence is CASRSLWRGMADTQYF. The CDR3 nucleotides read TGTGCCAGTAGAAGTTTGTGGCGGGGGATGGCAGATACGCAGTATTTT.

The genes are TRBV27 and TRBJ2-3; maybe TRBD1 (5 bases). Trimming took 2 bases from V and 11 from J, leaving 20 bases between them. CDR3 length: 15 amino acids. Germline CDR1 reads MNHEY; CDR2 reads SMNVEV (reference sequence). For the CDR3, the DNA is TGTGCCAGCAGTTTAAACAGGCCAGACATGGGCGAGCAGTATTTT. Protein: CASSLNRPDMGEQYF.

The V and J genes are TRBV6-2 or TRBV6-3 and TRBJ1-6; D is uncertain. CDR1 is MNHEY, CDR2 SVGEGT, per germline. V was pared by 2 bases and J by 5 bases, with 10 bases between. This CDR3 has 15 residues. In DNA, the CDR3 is TGTGCCAGCAGTTACGGGCAGTCCGATAATTCACCCCTCCACTTT. This encodes CASSYGQSDNSPLHF.

The chain has TRBV2 and TRBJ2-7; the D gene is possibly TRBD1 (6 bases). Germline lookup yields CDR1 SNHLY and CDR2 FYNNEI. With 8 bases removed from V and 1 base from J, the gap between germline ends came to 12 bases. The CDR3 runs to 13 residues. The DNA for the CDR3 is TGTGCCAGCGGCCGGGACAAATCCTACGAGCAGTACTTC. Translated: CASGRDKSYEQYF.

This sequence joins TRBV4-2 and TRBJ1-1; 9 bases match TRBD1. Germline values: CDR1 LGHNA, CDR2 YNFKEQ. V lost 3 bases and J lost 6; bases outside the gene matches: 8. This CDR3 is built from 15 residues. The CDR3 DNA reads TGTGCCAGCAGCCAGGAGGACAGGGGTGCTGCTGAAGCTTTCTTT. This sequence encodes CASSQEDRGAAEAFF.

The chain employs TRBV27 and TRBJ1-2, with 7 nucleotides matching TRBD1. The germline CDR1 and CDR2 sequences are MNHEY and SMNVEV (reference sequence). This CDR3 comprises 14 residues. J gave up 4 bases and V 5 bases, and 7 bases lay outside the gene matches. The CDR3 protein is CASSPRKGAYGYTF. In DNA, the CDR3 is TGTGCCAGCAGTCCCAGGAAGGGGGCCTATGGCTACACCTTC.

The chain combines TRBV6-2 or TRBV6-3 with TRBJ2-7, with D unresolved. V was trimmed by 5 bases and J by 2 bases, leaving 7 bases between them. The CDR3 is 12 amino acids. Germline V lookup: CDR1 MNHEY, CDR2 SVGEGT. The CDR3 nucleotides are TGTGCCAGCAGTGGTCAGACCTACGAGCAGTACTTC. This sequence encodes CASSGQTYEQYF.

This clone has only one observation. V gene TRBV21-1 combines with J gene TRBJ1-5. TRBV21-1 represents a pseudogene. The CDR3 covers 16 residues. The CDR3 here is CASSKDGEIDLQPQHF. The CDR3 coding sequence is TGTGCCAGCAGCAAAGATGGAGAAATCGATCTCCAGCCCCAGCATTTT.

The J gene is TRBJ1-5, the V gene TRBV4-1, with 7 bases lining up with TRBD1. J lost 0 bases, V lost 6 bases, and 5 bases had no gene match. Germline-derived CDR1 and CDR2 are MGHRA and YSYEKL. The CDR3 length is 15 residues. The CDR3 reads CASSPQGNSNQPQHF. CDR3 in DNA: TGCGCCAGCAGTCCACAGGGGAATAGCAATCAGCCCCAGCATTTT.

The chain employs TRBV5-4 and TRBJ2-1, with 9 bases lining up with TRBD1. The CDR3 covers 15 residues. V trimming: 4 bases; J trimming: 7 bases; junction bases outside the gene matches: 9. Germline V gene lookup returns CDR1 SGHNT and CDR2 YYREEE (reference sequence). The CDR3 here is CASSIPGQGPNEQFF. The CDR3 DNA reads as TGTGCCAGCAGCATTCCGGGACAGGGTCCGAATGAGCAGTTCTTC.

This clone was recorded a few times. V and J are TRBV5-4 and TRBJ2-1; possibly TRBD1 for D (7 bases). The CDR3 totals 16 residues. The V end lost 0 bases, the J end lost 9 bases, and 19 bases lay between the germline ends. Germline V gives CDR1 SGHNT, CDR2 YYREEE (reference sequence). The CDR3 DNA follows: TGTGCCAGCAGCTTGGTCGGGGACTCCCAGGGGGGTGAGCAGTTCTTC. It translates to CASSLVGDSQGGEQFF.

This clone was recorded once. V is TRBV7-2 and J is TRBJ2-3; 8 bases map to TRBD2. Germline trimming cut 5 bases from V and 4 bases from J; bases unmatched to any gene: 11. There are 16 residues in the CDR3. Germline loops: CDR1 SGHTA, CDR2 FQGNSA. DNA for the CDR3: TGTGCCAGCAGCCGTAACGCGGGGGGCCTCCCAGATACGCAGTATTTT. Encoded protein: CASSRNAGGLPDTQYF.

The J gene is TRBJ2-5, the V gene TRBV30; D not resolved. The germline CDR1 and CDR2 sequences are GTSNPN and SVGIG (reference sequence). This CDR3 region has 11 residues. Deletions cut 1 base from V and 5 bases from J, with 5 bases between. This CDR3 reads CAWSEQETQYF. CDR3 nucleotides: TGTGCCTGGAGTGAACAGGAGACCCAGTACTTC.

This rearrangement joins TRBV6-2 or TRBV6-3 to TRBJ2-1; 13 bases align to TRBD2. V shed 5 bases and J 4 bases; nucleotides not matched to a gene: 14. Germline CDR1 and CDR2: MNHEY and SVGEGT. The CDR3 spans 19 residues. As DNA, the CDR3 is TGTGCCAGCAGTACCGACCAACTAGCGGGAGGGCCTGGGTACAATGAGCAGTTCTTC. This sequence encodes CASSTDQLAGGPGYNEQFF.

CDR3 sequence: CASSLIGSTPLHF. The CDR3 bases are TGTGCCAGCAGTTTAATCGGGTCGACACCCCTCCACTTT. The chain employs TRBV27 and TRBJ1-6, with D uncertain. The germline CDR1 and CDR2 sequences are MNHEY and SMNVEV (reference sequence). Trimming pared 2 bases from V and 11 bases from J, leaving 10 bases between. The CDR3 is made up of 13 amino acids.

This sequence joins TRBV19 and TRBJ2-3; 9 bases are a match to TRBD2. CDR3 size: 16 residues. Losses at the gene ends were 0 bases for V and 2 bases for J; bases not matched to a gene: 3. From germline, CDR1 is LNHDA and CDR2 SQIVND (reference sequence). In nucleotides, the CDR3 is TGTGCCAGTAGTATAGATGGCGGGGGGGCCACAGATACGCAGTATTTT. Its protein product is CASSIDGGGATDTQYF.